The clone carrying this T cell receptor beta chain has only one observation. Sequencing used immunoSEQ multiplex PCR; TCRdb keeps in-frame clones, though not all of them. In the table there are some 96,000 clones, approximately 87% of which are singletons. Trimming pared 3 bases from V and 0 bases from J, leaving 5 bases between. Germline CDR1 reads KGHSH; CDR2 reads LQKENI. The CDR3 covers 14 residues. This sample is drawn from a study of blood T cell repertoires in COVID-19. The wider study: T cells, B-cell-depleted T cells, or PBMCs supplied cDNA or gDNA.

This receptor was identified in a human donor in a cohort sampled during active COVID-19. Sequenced sample: peripheral blood. The V gene is TRBV18, the J gene TRBJ1-4; no clear D gene. In nucleotides, the CDR3 is TGTGCCAGCTCACCGACAACAACTAATGAAAAACTGTTTTTT. Translated: CASSPTTTNEKLFF.